This TCR beta chain is from a study of blood T cell repertoires in COVID-19. Study overall: Sources were T cells, B-cell-depleted T cells, or PBMCs; the material itself was cDNA or gDNA.

Germline values: CDR1 SGHRS, CDR2 YFSETQ. V gave up 4 bases and J gave up 3 bases; unmatched junction bases: 4. The CDR3 extends over 15 amino acids. As handled by the study authors: Reference gene primer amplification gave nucleated cell count estimates. Measured with immunoSEQ multiplex PCR; TCRdb has only the in-frame clones, and not every one. The V and J calls and clone size are taken from that table; D and trimming were inferred from the DNA. The sample has about 240,000 clones, 86% seen once. Sequenced sample: peripheral blood. V gene TRBV5-1 combines with J gene TRBJ2-3; TRBD1 agrees at 11 bases. The receptor was isolated from a man aged 80 or over with acute or convalescent COVID-19. The CDR3 bases are TGCGCCAGCAGCCCGGGACAGGGGGGTACAGATACGCAGTATTTT. Its protein product is CASSPGQGGTDTQYF.